This T cell receptor beta chain was recovered during a study of blood T cell repertoires in COVID-19. Study in general: The cDNA or gDNA used as material had been derived from T cells, B-cell-depleted T cells, or PBMCs.

The V gene lost 3 bases and the J gene lost 3 bases, with 11 bases spanning the gap. Germline V CDR1 and CDR2: SQVTM, ANQGSEA. CDR3 length: 13 amino acids. The assay was immunoSEQ multiplex PCR, and TCRdb's table has in-frame clones only and misses some. The data contain around 200,000 clones, about nine tenths of them singletons. Assignment of participants to cohorts was predicated upon participant-reported clinical history. What the recovered Cohort 3 donors had was two negative PCRs, clearance, or symptom resolution. The chain employs TRBV29-1 and TRBJ1-1, with a weak D call TRBD1 (5 bases). Material: PBMCs or T cells enriched from blood (not recorded which). This sequence originates from a man aged 25 to 45 who had recovered from COVID-19. CDR3 in DNA: TGCAGCGTTGAGGGGGGATCAGACACTGAAGCTTTCTTT. Its translation: CSVEGGSDTEAFF.